These 17 T cell receptor beta chains share one sample of origin, sequenced in a study of beta chain features in type 1 diabetes. Of the isolated RNA, all was reverse transcribed, and so the sequenced material was expressed TCRB transcripts. Libraries were prepared by immunoSEQ multiplex PCR; TCRdb keeps only in-frame clonotypes and omits some of them. The sample holds around 340,000 clones, roughly a fifth seen once. The sequencing input was naive CD4+ T cells from blood. Receptors were obtained from a woman under 30 in good health.

The rearrangement links TRBV29-1 to TRBJ2-3; tentatively, D is TRBD2 (5 bases). The CDR3 loop spans 14 amino acids. V lost 6 bases and J lost 5, with 18 bases in between. Per germline, CDR1 SQVTM and CDR2 ANQGSEA. The chain's CDR3 is CSVRTALTLDTQYF. CDR3 coding DNA: TGCAGCGTGAGGACTGCCCTAACCTTAGATACGCAGTATTTT.

The V and J genes are TRBV5-1 and TRBJ2-2, with D perhaps TRBD1 (5 bases). Germline assignment: CDR1 SGHRS and CDR2 YFSETQ. The CDR3 has 14 residues. V shed 4 bases and J shed 2 bases, with 9 bases lying between them. The CDR3: CASSPDSNTGELFF. DNA of the CDR3: TGCGCCAGCAGCCCCGACAGTAACACCGGGGAGCTGTTTTTT.

This clone was seen only a few times. The chain combines TRBV10-3 with TRBJ1-3; TRBD1 is a possible D gene (6 bases). The germline V gene has CDR1 ENHRY and CDR2 SYGVKD. This CDR3 is 14 amino acids long. V lost 6 bases, J lost 3 bases, and 12 bases lay in between. CDR3 in amino acids: CAIRSDRSGNTIYF. CDR3 nucleotide sequence: TGTGCCATCAGGTCCGACAGGAGTGGAAACACCATATATTTT.

This clone was recorded a few times. The chain employs TRBV9 and TRBJ1-2; 7 bases line up with TRBD1. CDR3 length equals 14 residues. Looked up from germline, CDR1 is SGDLS and CDR2 is YYNGEE. V was pared by 4 bases and J by 7 bases, with 10 bases of the junction left unmatched. The CDR3 is CASSPRGGFGGYTF. The CDR3 DNA is TGTGCCAGCAGCCCTAGAGGGGGCTTTGGTGGCTACACCTTC.

This clone has more than one count but fewer than ten. This chain uses TRBV7-2 with TRBJ2-7; possibly TRBD1 for D (5 bases). The V and J ends lost 4 bases and 0 bases respectively, with 7 bases between them. Germline CDR1 reads SGHTA; CDR2 reads FQGNSA. The CDR3 has 13 residues. The CDR3 DNA reads as TGTGCCAGCAGCTCACAGGCCTCCTACGAGCAGTACTTC. Protein product: CASSSQASYEQYF.

The chain joins TRBV4-1 to TRBJ2-5; 9 bases are shared with TRBD2. The CDR3 has 16 residues. The germline V gene encodes CDR1 MGHRA and CDR2 YSYEKL. With V trimmed by 3 bases and J by 5 bases, 10 bases remained unmatched. The CDR3 protein is CASSQRVAGVPETQYF. CDR3 DNA sequence: TGCGCCAGCAGCCAGCGGGTAGCGGGAGTACCGGAGACCCAGTACTTC.

The V and J genes are TRBV5-6 and TRBJ1-1, with D possibly matching TRBD1 (5 bases). Trimming took off 1 base at V and 7 bases at J, with 14 bases between the two ends. The germline CDR1 and CDR2 sequences are SGHDT and YYEEEE. The CDR3 extends over 14 amino acids. The chain's CDR3 is CASSLREGTNEAFF. The CDR3 DNA sequence: TGTGCCAGCAGCTTGAGGGAGGGGACCAATGAAGCTTTCTTT.

This chain uses TRBV7-9 with TRBJ1-4; 8 positions agree with TRBD1. The CDR3 contains 15 residues. The germline gives CDR1 SEHNR, CDR2 FQNEAQ (reference sequence). Trimming cost V 5 bases and J 1 base; bases outside gene matches: 3. CDR3 coding DNA: TGTGCCAGCAGCGCAGACAGGGGAACTAATGAAAAACTGTTTTTT. Translated, it gives CASSADRGTNEKLFF.

In its sample, this clone was seen a few times. The chain combines TRBV4-3 with TRBJ2-6; TRBD1 matches at 9 bases. This CDR3 is built from 20 residues. The trim removed 1 base at V and 0 bases at J, leaving 10 bases unmatched. Germline CDR1 reads LGHNA; CDR2 reads YSLEER. CDR3 bases: TGCGCCAGCAGCCAAGCTCCGGGACAGGGTCCCCTCTCTGGGGCCAACGTCCTGACTTTC. Protein sequence: CASSQAPGQGPLSGANVLTF.

The rearrangement uses TRBV21-1 and TRBJ2-1; TRBD1, the table's D call, lacks a check against the DNA. TRBV21-1 is described as a pseudogene. This CDR3 has 18 residues. In nucleotides, the CDR3 is TGTGCCAGCAGCAAAGAAGGGACCGTCCGGGACAACTACAATGAGCAGTTCTTC. Translating gives CASSKEGTVRDNYNEQFF.

The CDR3 DNA reads TGTGCCAGCAGCGGGAGACTACCAGATACGCAGTATTTT. This sequence encodes CASSGRLPDTQYF. The genes are TRBV9 and TRBJ2-3; D is possibly TRBD2 (5 bases). The germline CDR1 and CDR2 sequences are SGDLS and YYNGEE. The CDR3 runs to 13 residues. The ends were cut back, 3 bases at V and 4 bases at J, with 9 bases in the middle. Variable domain in full (rest from reference TRBV9 and TRBJ2-3): DSGVTQTPKHLITATGQRVTLRCSPRSGDLSVYWYQQSLDQGLQFLIQYYNGEERAKGNILERFSAQQFPDLHSELNLSSLELGDSALYFCASSGRLPDTQYFGPGTRLTVL.

This clone was counted a few times. The chain combines TRBV30 with TRBJ2-1; 12 bases line up with TRBD2. The CDR3 sequence is 14 residues long. Looked up from germline, CDR1 is GTSNPN and CDR2 is SVGIG (reference sequence). The V and J ends lost 2 bases and 7 bases, in that order; junction bases with no gene match: 3. The DNA for the CDR3 is TGTGCCTGGAGTCTCCTAGCGGGAGGGAATGAGCAGTTCTTC. This gives the protein CAWSLLAGGNEQFF.

CDR3 residues: CASRIQGVDTQYF. The DNA for the CDR3 is TGTGCCAGCAGAATACAGGGGGTAGATACGCAGTATTTT. This sequence joins TRBV6-5 and TRBJ2-3; the match to TRBD1 covers 8 bases. CDR1 and CDR2 from the germline V gene are MNHEY and SVGAGI. The CDR3 has 13 residues. Trimming removed 6 bases from V and 5 bases from J; junction bases left unmatched: 4.

In this sample, this clone turned up a few times. J is TRBJ1-5 and V is TRBV7-8; 7 nucleotides align to TRBD1. The CDR3 contains 17 residues. The trim removed 5 bases at V and 1 base at J, leaving 11 bases unmatched. Germline lookup yields CDR1 SGHVS and CDR2 FQNEAQ. CDR3 loop: CASSPTRGQESNQPQHF. Here the CDR3 DNA reads TGTGCCAGCAGCCCCACGAGAGGACAGGAGAGCAATCAGCCCCAGCATTTT.

This clone was seen more than once but under ten times. The V call is TRBV20-1, the J call TRBJ1-2; D is unresolved. The CDR3 loop spans 11 amino acids. The germline gives CDR1 DFQATT, CDR2 SNEGSKA (reference sequence). The V end was cut by 1 base, the J end by 7 bases, with 7 bases between. CDR3 coding DNA: TGCAGTGCTAGAGTCCCTCGTGGCTACACCTTC. Translated, it gives CSARVPRGYTF.

The V call is TRBV5-1, the J call TRBJ2-7; 9 nucleotides align to TRBD1. Germline CDR1 SGHRS, CDR2 YFSETQ. The CDR3 is made up of 15 amino acids. Unmatched junction bases numbered 12, after V lost 2 bases and J lost 9 bases. CDR3 sequence reads: CASSFYRDRVQGQYF. CDR3 bases: TGCGCCAGCAGCTTCTACCGGGACAGGGTTCAAGGGCAGTACTTC.

The chain recombines TRBV7-2 with TRBJ2-4, with TRBD1 matching over 7 bases. V was clipped by 5 bases and J by 3 bases; unmatched bases: 7. The CDR3 runs 15 residues. Germline lookup yields CDR1 SGHTA and CDR2 FQGNSA. CDR3 sequence (DNA): TGTGCCAGCAGCCCCACCTGGGACAGCAAAAACATTCAGTACTTC. It is translated as CASSPTWDSKNIQYF.